This T cell receptor beta chain derives from a study of control samples from healthy donors and cancer patients. Clones were sequenced by immunoSEQ multiplex PCR, and TCRdb holds only the in-frame ones, with some missing. The sample gives roughly 55,000 clones, 95% to 97% of which show up once; 0.95% to 1.4% is in the top ten. Germline CDR1 and CDR2: MDHEN and SYDVKM. Trimming at V came to 6 bases and at J to 4 bases, leaving 7 bases not matched to a gene. This CDR3 contains 15 residues. The sequenced sample was blood. The source is a woman younger than 30 in good health. The chain uses TRBV28 and TRBJ1-1, with 11 bases aligning to TRBD1. CDR3 nucleotide sequence: TGTGCCAGCAGAATATCCGGGACAGGGGGCACTGAAGCTTTCTTT. The encoded protein is CASRISGTGGTEAFF.